One and the same sample provided the 25 T cell receptor beta chains below, sequenced in a study of PD-1 blockade in classical Hodgkin lymphoma. Time point of the sample: cycle 4 day 1 (C4D1), after five to seven weeks of nivolumab. All patients relapsed after autologous stem cell transplantation, and brentuximab vedotin exposure varied. TCRdb's copy holds only in-frame clones and misses some; the assay was immunoSEQ multiplex PCR. The sample lists approximately 38,000 clones, 77% occurring once. The input for sequencing was peripheral blood mononuclear cells (PBMCs), taken before the fourth cycle of nivolumab. These receptors came from a human donor with classical Hodgkin lymphoma.

On this clone itself: Other DNA sequences within the sample encode an identical CDR3. The chain joins TRBV6-5 to TRBJ2-6; D remains unclear. Germline V gives CDR1 MNHEY, CDR2 SVGAGI. V lost 0 bases to trimming and J lost 4 bases, with 4 bases between them. The CDR3 contains 14 residues. The CDR3 region is CASSYSSGANVLTF. In nucleotides, the CDR3 is TGTGCCAGCAGTTACTCGTCCGGGGCCAACGTCCTGACTTTC.

This chain uses TRBV6-5 with TRBJ1-2; TRBD1 matches 8 bases. The CDR3 has 13 residues. Looked up from germline, CDR1 is MNHEY and CDR2 is SVGAGI. V was clipped by 2 bases and J by 4 bases; unmatched bases: 0. CDR3 nucleotides: TGTGCCAGCAGTTACGACAGGGGCTATGGCTACACCTTC. It translates to CASSYDRGYGYTF.

The sample holds a few counts of this clone. The chain carries TRBV2 and TRBJ1-4; TRBD1 might be the D (5 bases). V was pared by 7 bases and J by 10 bases, with 16 bases between. The CDR3 covers 13 residues. Germline V gives CDR1 SNHLY, CDR2 FYNNEI. The CDR3 region is CASIRDPAGKLFF. The CDR3 nucleotides are TGTGCCAGCATACGGGACCCAGCCGGAAAACTGTTTTTT. The variable domain in full, completed from reference TRBV2 and TRBJ1-4, reads EPEVTQTPSHQVTQMGQEVILRCVPISNHLYFYWYRQILGQKVEFLVSFYNNEISEKSEIFDDQFSVERPDGSNFTLKIRSTKLEDSAMYFCASIRDPAGKLFFGSGTQLSVL.

The chain links TRBV4-3 to TRBJ2-2; D call uncertain. V lost 1 base to trimming and J lost 4 bases, with 13 bases between them. The CDR3 consists of 16 residues. CDR1 is LGHNA and CDR2 is YSLEER in the germline V gene. The CDR3 region is CASSQARVLGTGELFF. The CDR3 coding sequence is TGCGCCAGCAGCCAAGCAAGGGTGTTGGGCACCGGGGAGCTGTTTTTT.

The rearrangement uses TRBV18 and TRBJ2-6, with a weak D call TRBD1 (5 bases). CDR1 is KGHSH, CDR2 LQKENI, per germline. CDR3 length: 16 amino acids. Between the trimmed V and J ends, which lost 2 bases and 2 bases, there was a span of 10 bases. The CDR3 reads CASSPVLGPGANVLTF. The DNA of the CDR3 is TGTGCCAGCTCACCAGTCCTGGGGCCTGGGGCCAACGTCCTGACTTTC.

This clone appeared a single time. V is TRBV2 and J is TRBJ1-1, with a tentative D call TRBD1 (6 bases). V was trimmed by 5 bases and J by 4 bases, leaving 11 bases between them. Germline CDR1 and CDR2: SNHLY and FYNNEI. The CDR3 is 13 amino acids. The CDR3 reads CASSQQGGTEAFF. DNA for the CDR3: TGTGCCAGCAGTCAACAGGGAGGCACTGAAGCTTTCTTT.

This chain connects TRBV5-4 to TRBJ1-2, with 8 bases that match TRBD1. The CDR3 has 16 residues. CDR1 SGHNT and CDR2 YYREEE come from the germline V gene (reference sequence). J was trimmed by 1 base and V by 5 bases; bases with no gene match: 10. Here the CDR3 DNA reads TGTGCCAGCAGTTTATTGGGACAGGTCTATAACTATGGCTACACCTTC. Translating gives CASSLLGQVYNYGYTF.

This clone turned up a few times. The chain links TRBV28 to TRBJ1-2; D not resolved. Germline CDR1 MDHEN, CDR2 SYDVKM. V was pared by 5 bases and J by 4 bases, with 20 bases between. This CDR3 has 16 residues. DNA of the CDR3: TGTGCCAGCAGTCCCCTGATAGGGAGAGCTTTCTATGGCTACACCTTC. This sequence encodes CASSPLIGRAFYGYTF.

This chain joins TRBV19 and TRBJ1-2, with D possibly TRBD1 on 5 matching bases. The CDR3 is 15 residues long. Trimming took off 5 bases at V and 5 bases at J, with 18 bases between the two ends. CDR1 and CDR2 (germline): LNHDA, SQIVND (reference sequence). Here the CDR3 DNA reads TGTGCCAGTAGTGCCTACGGGACGGACATTTATGGCTACACCTTC. Translating gives CASSAYGTDIYGYTF.

The V call is TRBV6-1, the J call TRBJ1-2; 9 bases agree with TRBD1. V was pared by 2 bases and J by 4 bases, with 5 bases of the junction left unmatched. CDR1 and CDR2 from the germline V gene are MNHNS and SASEGT. The CDR3 runs to 15 residues. CDR3 DNA: TGTGCCAGCAGTGAAACAGGGGGCAGCGCCTATGGCTACACCTTC. It codes for CASSETGGSAYGYTF.

In its sample, this clone was seen a few times. The chain combines TRBV5-4 with TRBJ2-1, with TRBD2 matching 10 bases. The CDR3 covers 14 residues. With 4 bases clipped from V and 8 bases from J, the junction kept 6 bases outside the gene matches. The V gene's germline CDR1 is SGHNT and CDR2 YYREEE (reference sequence). The CDR3 nucleotides read TGTGCCAGCAGCAAGCGGGGGGGCAAGGATGAGCAGTTCTTC. This codes for CASSKRGGKDEQFF.

The chain employs TRBV7-2 and TRBJ2-2; D not certain. Trimming shortened V by 2 bases and J by 0 bases, and 10 bases separated the two germline ends. Germline V gene data show CDR1 as SGHTA and CDR2 as FQGNSA. There are 16 residues in the CDR3. For the CDR3, the DNA is TGTGCCAGCAGCTTACAGCCAACTTCGAACACCGGGGAGCTGTTTTTT. Protein: CASSLQPTSNTGELFF.

This rearrangement joins TRBV4-1 to TRBJ2-7, with D perhaps matching TRBD1 (6 bases). Germline CDR1 MGHRA, CDR2 YSYEKL. The V gene lost 3 bases and the J gene lost 3 bases, with 12 bases spanning the gap. The CDR3 runs to 14 residues. The CDR3 sequence is CASSQEQGFYEQYF. Here the CDR3 DNA reads TGCGCCAGCAGCCAGGAGCAGGGGTTCTACGAGCAGTACTTC.

The chain recombines TRBV11-2 with TRBJ2-2; D uncertain. Per germline, CDR1 SGHAT and CDR2 FQNNGV. The CDR3 has 19 residues. V was shortened by 2 bases and J by 4 bases, with 23 bases between the two germline ends. CDR3 loop: CASSLYRTLPTSPTGELFF. CDR3 in DNA: TGTGCCAGCAGCTTATATAGAACGTTACCGACGAGTCCCACCGGGGAGCTGTTTTTT.

The chain couples TRBV7-9 to TRBJ1-3, with 8 nucleotides matching TRBD1. The CDR3 length is 14 residues. Germline CDR1 and CDR2: SEHNR and FQNEAQ (reference sequence). The V gene end was trimmed by 5 bases and the J gene end by 4 bases; junction bases not matched to a gene: 4. The DNA of the CDR3 is TGTGCCAGCAGCCGACAGGGGAACGGAAACACCATATATTTT. Amino acids: CASSRQGNGNTIYF.

J is TRBJ2-7 and V is TRBV7-6; 9 bases match TRBD2. The CDR3 extends over 15 amino acids. Germline V gene lookup returns CDR1 SGHVS and CDR2 FNYEAQ. The V gene end was trimmed by 0 bases and the J gene end by 3 bases; junction bases not matched to a gene: 3. CDR3: CASSLAAGGIYEQYF. CDR3 DNA sequence: TGTGCCAGCAGCTTAGCGGCGGGGGGGATCTACGAGCAGTACTTC.

The rearrangement uses TRBV6-1 and TRBJ2-7, with D perhaps matching TRBD1 or TRBD2 (5 bases each). V was clipped by 2 bases and J by 2 bases, with 13 bases between them. The germline V gene has CDR1 MNHNS and CDR2 SASEGT. The CDR3 is 15 amino acids. The CDR3 DNA reads as TGTGCCAGCAGTGAAATCGGCAGGGACGCCTACGAGCAGTACTTC. This gives the protein CASSEIGRDAYEQYF.

The chain recombines TRBV11-1 with TRBJ1-6, with TRBD1 matching over 10 bases. The J segment lost 7 bases and the V segment lost 4 bases, leaving 4 bases of the junction unmatched. CDR3 size: 15 residues. CDR1 and CDR2 from the germline V gene are SGHAT and FQDESV (reference sequence). The DNA of the CDR3 is TGTGCCAGCAGCTGGGGGACAGGGGAAAATTCACCCCTCCACTTT. Its protein product is CASSWGTGENSPLHF.

The chain combines TRBV4-3 with TRBJ1-2; perhaps TRBD1 as D (5 bases). The CDR3 length is 15 residues. V lost 0 bases, J lost 3 bases, and 11 bases lay in between. Germline V lookup: CDR1 LGHNA, CDR2 YSLEER. The CDR3 region is CASSQDAQGYYGYTF. Here the CDR3 DNA reads TGCGCCAGCAGCCAAGACGCCCAGGGTTACTATGGCTACACCTTC.

The chain links TRBV18 to TRBJ2-6; D call uncertain. The germline V gene encodes CDR1 KGHSH and CDR2 LQKENI. V shed 5 bases and J shed 2 bases, with 10 bases lying between them. This CDR3 has 15 amino acids. The CDR3 loop reads CASSAQETGANVLTF. The CDR3 DNA is TGTGCCAGCTCAGCGCAGGAGACTGGGGCCAACGTCCTGACTTTC.

The chain joins TRBV10-1 to TRBJ1-1, with TRBD1 as a possible D gene (5 bases). Germline CDR1 reads WNHNN; CDR2 reads SYGVQD (reference sequence). The CDR3 covers 20 residues. V was shortened by 0 bases and J by 1 base, with 24 bases between the two germline ends. The CDR3 protein is CASSESGGGLVGVRNTEAFF. The CDR3 DNA reads TGCGCCAGCAGTGAGTCCGGCGGTGGGTTGGTAGGGGTAAGGAACACTGAAGCTTTCTTT.

CDR3 in amino acids: CASSQGVQSYTDTQYF. For the CDR3, the DNA is TGTGCCAGCAGCCAAGGGGTACAGAGCTACACAGATACGCAGTATTTT. The chain uses TRBV4-2 and TRBJ2-3; D remains ambiguous. The V gene lost 1 base and the J gene lost 2 bases, with 13 bases spanning the gap. Germline loops: CDR1 LGHNA, CDR2 YNFKEQ. The CDR3 length is 16 residues.

CDR3: CASSYGQSSYEQYF. The CDR3, as DNA: TGTGCCAGCAGTTACGGTCAGAGCTCCTACGAGCAGTACTTC. This chain joins TRBV6-5 and TRBJ2-7, with D hard to call. Germline loops: CDR1 MNHEY, CDR2 SVGAGI. Trimming cost V 2 bases and J 0 bases, with 8 bases left between them. There are 14 residues in the CDR3.

This clone turned up a few times. The gene calls are TRBV18 and TRBJ2-7; no clear D. The CDR3 contains 13 residues. Trimming took off 2 bases at V and 2 bases at J, with 7 bases between the two ends. Germline CDR1 is KGHSH and CDR2 is LQKENI. Written as DNA, the CDR3 is TGTGCCAGCTCACCAACCGGGCCCTACGAGCAGTACTTC. Protein sequence: CASSPTGPYEQYF.

The V and J genes are TRBV5-1 and TRBJ1-1; possible D gene TRBD1, 6 bases. The CDR3 contains 15 residues. Trimming took 0 bases from V and 1 from J, leaving 10 bases between them. CDR1 and CDR2 from the germline V gene are SGHRS and YFSETQ. The CDR3 here is CASSLVTRGNTEAFF. The CDR3 nucleotides are TGCGCCAGCAGCTTGGTCACCAGGGGGAACACTGAAGCTTTCTTT.